The sequence of this T cell receptor beta chain was determined in a study of T cell responses to AZD1222 COVID-19 vaccine. Study details: The study pooled second doses at about 4 or about 12 weeks.

The CDR3 length is 16 residues. Germline CDR1 and CDR2: MNHEY and SVGAGI. After removal of 4 bases from V and 5 bases from J, the junction contained 7 bases not matched to a gene. Sequencing used immunoSEQ multiplex PCR; TCRdb keeps in-frame clones, though not all of them. The sample carries more than 150,000 clones, approximately 86% recorded once. Material: peripheral blood, obtained on day 0 of AZD1222 vaccination. The TCR originated in an adult in good health. The J gene is TRBJ2-3, the V gene TRBV6-5; 12 nucleotides match TRBD1. For the CDR3, the DNA is TGTGCCAGCAGTTCGAGCCGGGACAGGGGGCGAGATACGCAGTATTTT. It translates to CASSSSRDRGRDTQYF.